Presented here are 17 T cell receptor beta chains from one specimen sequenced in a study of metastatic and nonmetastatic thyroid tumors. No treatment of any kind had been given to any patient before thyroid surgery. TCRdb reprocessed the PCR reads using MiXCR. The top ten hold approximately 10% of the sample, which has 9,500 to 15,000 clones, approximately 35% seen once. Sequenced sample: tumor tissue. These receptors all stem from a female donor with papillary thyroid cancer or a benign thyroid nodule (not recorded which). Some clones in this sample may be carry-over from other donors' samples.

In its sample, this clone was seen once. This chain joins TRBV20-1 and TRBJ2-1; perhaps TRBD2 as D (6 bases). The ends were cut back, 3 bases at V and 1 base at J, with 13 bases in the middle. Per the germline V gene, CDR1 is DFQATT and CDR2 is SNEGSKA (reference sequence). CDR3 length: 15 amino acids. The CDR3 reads CSARELATSYNEQFF. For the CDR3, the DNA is TGCAGTGCTAGGGAACTAGCAACGTCCTACAATGAGCAGTTCTTC.

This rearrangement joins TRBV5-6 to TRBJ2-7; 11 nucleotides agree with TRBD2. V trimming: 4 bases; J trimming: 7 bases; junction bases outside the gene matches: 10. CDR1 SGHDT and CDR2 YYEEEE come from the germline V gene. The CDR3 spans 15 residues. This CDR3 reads CASSSPPGLAGEQYF. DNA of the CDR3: TGTGCCAGCAGCAGTCCTCCTGGACTAGCGGGTGAGCAGTACTTC.

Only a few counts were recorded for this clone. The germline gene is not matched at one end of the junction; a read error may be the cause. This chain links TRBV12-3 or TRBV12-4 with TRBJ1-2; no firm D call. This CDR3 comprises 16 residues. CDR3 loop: CASGVSPAGTDYGYTF. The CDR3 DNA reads TGCGCCAGCGGGGTTAGTCCTGCAGGCACCGACTATGGCTACACCTTC.

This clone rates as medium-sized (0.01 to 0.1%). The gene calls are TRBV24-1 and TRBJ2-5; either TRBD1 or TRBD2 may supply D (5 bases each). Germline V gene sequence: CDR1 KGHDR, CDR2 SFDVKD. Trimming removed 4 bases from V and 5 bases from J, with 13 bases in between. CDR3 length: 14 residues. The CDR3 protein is CATSEPGTGETQYF. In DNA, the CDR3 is TGTGCCACCAGTGAACCCGGGACCGGGGAGACCCAGTACTTC.

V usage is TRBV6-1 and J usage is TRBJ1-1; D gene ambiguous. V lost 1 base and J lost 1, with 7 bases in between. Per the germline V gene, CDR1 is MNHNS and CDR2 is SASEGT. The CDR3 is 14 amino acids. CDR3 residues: CASSEGTENTEAFF. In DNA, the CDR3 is TGTGCCAGCAGTGAAGGTACAGAGAACACTGAAGCTTTCTTT.

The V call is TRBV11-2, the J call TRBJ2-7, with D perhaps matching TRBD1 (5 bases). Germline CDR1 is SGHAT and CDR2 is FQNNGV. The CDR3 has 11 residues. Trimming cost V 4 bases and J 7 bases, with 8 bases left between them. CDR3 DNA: TGTGCCAGCAGCTGGGGCAGAGAGCAGTACTTC. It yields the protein CASSWGREQYF.

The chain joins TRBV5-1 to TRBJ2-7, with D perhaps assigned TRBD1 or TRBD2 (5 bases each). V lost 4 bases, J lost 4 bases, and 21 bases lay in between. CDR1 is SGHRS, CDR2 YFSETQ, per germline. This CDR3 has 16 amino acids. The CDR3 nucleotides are TGCGCCAGCAGCCTAAGGACGGCTCGAGGGGCATACGAGCAGTACTTC. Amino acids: CASSLRTARGAYEQYF.

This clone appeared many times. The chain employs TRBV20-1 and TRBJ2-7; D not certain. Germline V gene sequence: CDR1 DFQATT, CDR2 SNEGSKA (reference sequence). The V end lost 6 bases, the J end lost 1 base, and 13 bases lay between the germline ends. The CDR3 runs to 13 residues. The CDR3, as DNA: TGCAGTGCCCGCCGAATAGCTTCCTACGAGCAGTACTTC. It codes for CSARRIASYEQYF.

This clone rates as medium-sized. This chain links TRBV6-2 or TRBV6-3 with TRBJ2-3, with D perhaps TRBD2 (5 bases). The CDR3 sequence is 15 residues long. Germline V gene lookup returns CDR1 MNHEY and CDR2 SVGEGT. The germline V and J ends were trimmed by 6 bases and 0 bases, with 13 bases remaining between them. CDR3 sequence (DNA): TGTGCCAGCAGCCATCTCTCTAGCAGCACAGATACGCAGTATTTT. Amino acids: CASSHLSSSTDTQYF.

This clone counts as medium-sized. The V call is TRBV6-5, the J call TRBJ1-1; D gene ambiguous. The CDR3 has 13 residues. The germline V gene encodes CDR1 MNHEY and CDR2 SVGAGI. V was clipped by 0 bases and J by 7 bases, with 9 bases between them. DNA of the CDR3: TGTGCCAGCAGTTACTCGAACCGGAATGAAGCTTTCTTT. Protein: CASSYSNRNEAFF.

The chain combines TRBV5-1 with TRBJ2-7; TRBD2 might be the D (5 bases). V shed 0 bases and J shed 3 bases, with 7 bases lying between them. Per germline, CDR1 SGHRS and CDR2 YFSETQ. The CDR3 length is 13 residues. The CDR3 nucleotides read TGCGCCAGCAGCTTGGGAGGGTTCTACGAGCAGTACTTC. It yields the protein CASSLGGFYEQYF.

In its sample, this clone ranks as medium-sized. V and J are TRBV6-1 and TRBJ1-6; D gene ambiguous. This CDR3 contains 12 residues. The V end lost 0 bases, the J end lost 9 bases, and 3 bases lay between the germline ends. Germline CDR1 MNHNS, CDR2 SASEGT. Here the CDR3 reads CASSEAISPLHF. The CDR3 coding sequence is TGTGCCAGCAGTGAAGCGATTTCACCCCTCCACTTT.

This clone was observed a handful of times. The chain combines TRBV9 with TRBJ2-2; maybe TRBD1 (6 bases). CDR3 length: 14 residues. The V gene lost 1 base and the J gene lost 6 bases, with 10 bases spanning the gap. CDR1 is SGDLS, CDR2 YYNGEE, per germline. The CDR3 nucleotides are TGTGCCAGCAGCGTACAGGGGAGTGCCGGGGAGCTGTTTTTT. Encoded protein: CASSVQGSAGELFF.

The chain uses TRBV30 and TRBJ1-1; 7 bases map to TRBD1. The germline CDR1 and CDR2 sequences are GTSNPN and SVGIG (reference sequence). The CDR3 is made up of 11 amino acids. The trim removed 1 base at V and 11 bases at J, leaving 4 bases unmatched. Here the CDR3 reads CAWSGGGTAFF. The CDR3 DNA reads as TGTGCCTGGAGTGGAGGGGGCACGGCTTTCTTT.

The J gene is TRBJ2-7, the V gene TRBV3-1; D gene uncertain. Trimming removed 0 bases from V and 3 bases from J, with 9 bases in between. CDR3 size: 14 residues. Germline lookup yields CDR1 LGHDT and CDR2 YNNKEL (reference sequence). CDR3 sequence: CASSQDPTHYEQYF. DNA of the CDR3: TGTGCCAGCAGCCAAGATCCGACACACTACGAGCAGTACTTC.

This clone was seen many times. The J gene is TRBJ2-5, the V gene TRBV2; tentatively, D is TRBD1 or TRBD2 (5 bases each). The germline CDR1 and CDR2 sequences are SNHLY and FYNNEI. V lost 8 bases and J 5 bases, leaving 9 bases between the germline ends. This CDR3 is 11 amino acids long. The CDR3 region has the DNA TGTGCCAGCGGGGGAGAGGAGACCCAGTACTTC. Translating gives CASGGEETQYF.

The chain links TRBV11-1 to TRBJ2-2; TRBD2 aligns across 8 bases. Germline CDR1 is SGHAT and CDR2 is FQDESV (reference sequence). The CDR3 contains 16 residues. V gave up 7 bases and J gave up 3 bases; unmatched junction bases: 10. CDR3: CASIRSGGTYTGELFF. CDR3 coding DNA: TGTGCCAGCATCCGAAGCGGGGGAACTTACACCGGGGAGCTGTTTTTT.